This paragraph reports one T cell receptor (beta chain). Its specificity is not known. CDR1 and CDR2 (germline): SGHVS, FNYEAQ. This CDR3 spans 13 amino acids. This specimen comes from a study of T cell repertoires in cytomegalovirus infection. Study context: Shared public TCR beta signatures pointed to both CMV infection and a matching HLA type. Overall study results and limits: The ex vivo response was dominated by HLA-C-restricted CMV-specific TCR beta clonotypes. Summed frequency of shared TCR beta families picked out CMV carriers who also had the relevant HLA.

TCRdb processed the reads anew with MiXCR; each CDR3 protein has one entry. The sample lists 600,000 to 800,000 distinct CDR3 sequences; 20% to 25% were seen once. The chain combines TRBV7-6 with TRBJ2-5; 10 bases are shared with TRBD2. The TCR originated in a human donor in good health (CMV status not recorded). Some clones in this sample may be carry-over from other donors' samples. What was sequenced was CD8+ T cells from PBMCs. DNA for the CDR3: TGTGCTAGCCGAGCGGGGGGGGAAGAGACCCAGTACTTC. This gives the protein CASRAGGEETQYF.